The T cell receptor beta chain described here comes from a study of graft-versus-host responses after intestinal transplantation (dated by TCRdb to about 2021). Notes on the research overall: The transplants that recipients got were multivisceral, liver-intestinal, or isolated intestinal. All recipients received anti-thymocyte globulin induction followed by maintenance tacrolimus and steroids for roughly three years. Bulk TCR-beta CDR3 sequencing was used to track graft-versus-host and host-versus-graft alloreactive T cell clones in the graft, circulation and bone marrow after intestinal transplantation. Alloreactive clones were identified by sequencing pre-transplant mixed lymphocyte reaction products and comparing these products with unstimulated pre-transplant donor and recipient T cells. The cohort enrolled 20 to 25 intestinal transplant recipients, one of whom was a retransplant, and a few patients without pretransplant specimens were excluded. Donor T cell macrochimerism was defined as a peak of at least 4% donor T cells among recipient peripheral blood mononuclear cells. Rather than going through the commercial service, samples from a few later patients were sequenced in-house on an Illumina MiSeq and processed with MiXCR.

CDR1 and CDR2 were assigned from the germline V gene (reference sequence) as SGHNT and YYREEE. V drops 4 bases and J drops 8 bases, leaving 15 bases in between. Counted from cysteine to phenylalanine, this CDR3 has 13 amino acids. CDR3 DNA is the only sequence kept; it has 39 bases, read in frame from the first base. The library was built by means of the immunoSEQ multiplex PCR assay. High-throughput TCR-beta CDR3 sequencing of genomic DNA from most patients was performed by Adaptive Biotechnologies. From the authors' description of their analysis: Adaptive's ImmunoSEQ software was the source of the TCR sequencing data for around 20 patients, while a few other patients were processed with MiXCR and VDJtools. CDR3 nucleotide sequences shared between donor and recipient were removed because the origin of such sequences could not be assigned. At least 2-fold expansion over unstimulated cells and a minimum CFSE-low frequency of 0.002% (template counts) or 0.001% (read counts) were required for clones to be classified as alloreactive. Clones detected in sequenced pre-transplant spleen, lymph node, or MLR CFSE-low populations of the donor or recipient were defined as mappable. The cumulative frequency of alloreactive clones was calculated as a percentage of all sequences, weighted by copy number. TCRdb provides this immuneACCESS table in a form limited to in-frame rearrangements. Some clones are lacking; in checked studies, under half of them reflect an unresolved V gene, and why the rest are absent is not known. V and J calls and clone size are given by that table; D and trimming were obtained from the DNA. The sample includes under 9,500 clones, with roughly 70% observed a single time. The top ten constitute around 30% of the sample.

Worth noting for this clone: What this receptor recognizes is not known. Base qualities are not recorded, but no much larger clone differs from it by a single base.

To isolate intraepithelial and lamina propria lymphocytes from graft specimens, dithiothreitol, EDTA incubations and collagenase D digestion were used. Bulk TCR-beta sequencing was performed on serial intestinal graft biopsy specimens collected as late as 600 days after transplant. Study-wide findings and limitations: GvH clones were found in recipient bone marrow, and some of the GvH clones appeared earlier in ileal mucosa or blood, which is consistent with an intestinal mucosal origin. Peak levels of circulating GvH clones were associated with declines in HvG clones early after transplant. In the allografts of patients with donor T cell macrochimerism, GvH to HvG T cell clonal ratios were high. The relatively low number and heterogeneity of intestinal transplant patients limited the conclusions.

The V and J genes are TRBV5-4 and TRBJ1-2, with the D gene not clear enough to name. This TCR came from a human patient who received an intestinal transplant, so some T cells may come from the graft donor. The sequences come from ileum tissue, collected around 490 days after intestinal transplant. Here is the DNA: TGTGCCAGCAGCGATAGGAGGGTGGAGGGCTACACCTTC. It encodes CASSDRRVEGYTF.